Below are 23 T cell receptor beta chains sequenced from a single sample in a study of vaccination and CD4 T cells after COVID-19. Their cognate antigens are unknown. Sequence data for DNA of cultured CD4+ T cells were generated by the Oncomine TCR Beta short-read assay. TCRdb ran MiXCR on the PCR reads and lists one entry per CDR3 protein. The sample lists roughly 20,000 distinct CDR3 sequences, less than 55% occurring once. Stated treatment: approximately nine-day PBMC culture with coronavirus spike peptide pools or control peptides (ViraFEST assay). The material sequenced was CD4+ T cells from blood, cultured in vitro, taken after SARS-CoV-2 vaccination. The receptor source for this set is a human donor who had recovered from COVID-19.

The chain is built from TRBV20-1 and TRBJ1-2; D ambiguous. V was shortened by 0 bases and J by 4 bases, with 24 bases between the two germline ends. This CDR3 has 18 amino acids. Per the germline V gene, CDR1 is DFQATT and CDR2 is SNEGSKA (reference sequence). Here the CDR3 DNA reads TGCAGTGCTAGAGATCCAGCCTCCAGCCATCACTCGGCCTATGGCTACACCTTC. This sequence encodes CSARDPASSHHSAYGYTF.

This clonotype turned up a few times. The rearrangement joins TRBV20-1 to TRBJ1-5, with D possibly being TRBD1 (6 bases). The V end was cut by 0 bases, the J end by 0 bases, with 12 bases between. The CDR3 loop spans 16 amino acids. Germline CDR1 and CDR2: DFQATT and SNEGSKA (reference sequence). The CDR3 DNA reads TGCAGTGCTAGAGATGACAGGCTCTATAGCAATCAGCCCCAGCATTTT. Its protein product is CSARDDRLYSNQPQHF.

In this sample, this clonotype turned up a few times. The chain couples TRBV15 to TRBJ2-7; 8 bases fit TRBD2. The V segment lost 8 bases and the J segment 5 bases; nucleotides outside the gene matches: 5. This CDR3 comprises 12 residues. Germline CDR1 is LNHNV and CDR2 is YYDKDF (reference sequence). CDR3 sequence: CATARAGDEQYF. The CDR3 region has the DNA TGTGCCACCGCGAGAGCGGGAGACGAGCAGTACTTC.

This chain joins TRBV7-3 and TRBJ2-1; D tentatively reads TRBD1 or TRBD2 (6 bases each). V was cut by 2 bases and J by 9 bases, with 17 bases left in between. The V gene's germline CDR1 is SGHTA and CDR2 FQGTGA. The CDR3 totals 15 residues. The CDR3 region is CASSLHGAGGGEQFF. CDR3 DNA sequence: TGTGCCAGCAGCTTACACGGGGCAGGAGGGGGTGAGCAGTTCTTC.

The V call is TRBV20-1, the J call TRBJ2-7; D perhaps matches TRBD2 (6 bases). Germline-derived CDR1 and CDR2 are DFQATT and SNEGSKA (reference sequence). The CDR3 has 15 residues. Trimming left V 0 bases short and J 3 bases short, with 15 bases between. The CDR3 bases are TGCAGTGCTAGAGATTATTCGGGTAGCGGCTACGAGCAGTACTTC. This translates into CSARDYSGSGYEQYF.

This chain uses TRBV19 with TRBJ2-4; D may match TRBD1 or TRBD2 (5 bases each). This CDR3 has 16 amino acids. V was pared by 8 bases and J by 8 bases, with 25 bases between. CDR1 is LNHDA and CDR2 is SQIVND in the germline V gene (reference sequence). The CDR3 sequence is CASGSPEGSVGDIQYF. DNA of the CDR3: TGTGCCAGTGGTTCCCCCGAGGGGTCCGTCGGGGACATTCAGTACTTC.

The CDR3 loop reads CASSLGDSGNTIYF. The CDR3 DNA is TGTGCCAGCAGTTTGGGAGACTCTGGAAACACCATATATTTT. This rearrangement joins TRBV6-2 or TRBV6-3 to TRBJ1-3; no definite D call. V was pared by 4 bases and J by 0 bases, with 7 bases between. Per the germline V gene, CDR1 is MNHEY and CDR2 is SVGEGT. This CDR3 region has 14 residues.

This clonotype has only a few counts. The V gene is TRBV7-9, the J gene TRBJ2-3, with D uncertain. CDR1 SEHNR and CDR2 FQNEAQ come from the germline V gene (reference sequence). CDR3 length: 13 residues. V dropped 2 bases and J dropped 3 bases, with 6 bases sitting between them. CDR3 sequence reads: CASSLLGTDTQYF. In DNA, the CDR3 is TGTGCCAGCAGCTTATTGGGAACAGATACGCAGTATTTT.

The rearrangement uses TRBV7-2 and TRBJ1-1, with 9 bases aligning to TRBD1. V lost 3 bases and J lost 10; bases outside the gene matches: 9. The V gene's germline CDR1 is SGHTA and CDR2 FQGNSA. The CDR3 totals 14 residues. CDR3 DNA: TGTGCCAGCAGCTTCCCGGGACAGGGAGTAGCAGCTTTCTTT. This gives the protein CASSFPGQGVAAFF.

The genes are TRBV6-1 and TRBJ1-2, with D unclear. Germline CDR1 reads MNHNS; CDR2 reads SASEGT. V lost 6 bases and J 1 base, leaving 12 bases between the germline ends. This CDR3 has 14 amino acids. The CDR3 DNA follows: TGTGCCAGCAGCATCGGGCAGGTTAACTATGGCTACACCTTC. Protein sequence: CASSIGQVNYGYTF.

J is TRBJ1-5 and V is TRBV21-1. TRBV21-1 is annotated as a pseudogene. The CDR3 extends over 12 amino acids. In nucleotides, the CDR3 is TGTGCCAGCAGCAAACAGCCGCCTTTCCAGCATTTT. Its translation is CASSKQPPFQHF.

The chain recombines TRBV7-2 with TRBJ2-7; a weak D match, TRBD2 (5 bases). Trimming cost V 2 bases and J 6 bases, with 20 bases left between them. Germline CDR1 SGHTA, CDR2 FQGNSA. CDR3 length: 16 amino acids. The DNA of the CDR3 is TGTGCCAGCAGCTTAATCCCGAGCGGACGAACCTGCGAGCAGTACTTC. Protein product: CASSLIPSGRTCEQYF.

This clonotype was detected only a few times. The chain has TRBV6-2 or TRBV6-3 and TRBJ2-5; possibly TRBD1 for D (6 bases). V was pared by 8 bases and J by 2 bases, with 9 bases between. Per germline, CDR1 MNHEY and CDR2 SVGEGT. The CDR3 runs to 12 residues. The DNA for the CDR3 is TGTGCCAGCCAAGGACAGCAAGAGACCCAGTACTTC. Its protein product is CASQGQQETQYF.

This clonotype was detected a few times. J is TRBJ2-2 and V is TRBV27; D perhaps matches TRBD2 (6 bases). Trimming stripped 7 bases from V and 5 bases from J, with 11 bases between. The CDR3 covers 13 residues. Per the germline V gene, CDR1 is MNHEY and CDR2 is SMNVEV (reference sequence). CDR3 sequence reads: CASKVGGTGELFF. The DNA of the CDR3 is TGTGCCAGCAAGGTTGGGGGGACCGGGGAGCTGTTTTTT.

The table lists this clonotype with a few counts. This chain links TRBV2 with TRBJ1-1, with a weak D call TRBD1 (6 bases). Germline values: CDR1 SNHLY, CDR2 FYNNEI. V lost 4 bases and J lost 8, with 17 bases in between. This CDR3 has 14 amino acids. CDR3 sequence (DNA): TGTGCCAGCAGTGTACCGGGGGGCGTAATGGAAGCTTTCTTT. Translated, it gives CASSVPGGVMEAFF.

This clonotype was detected only once. V usage is TRBV7-2 and J usage is TRBJ2-1; D ambiguous. This CDR3 is 14 amino acids long. In germline, CDR1 is SGHTA, CDR2 FQGNSA. The V gene lost 3 bases and the J gene lost 4 bases, with 10 bases spanning the gap. The CDR3 sequence is CASSFDYPYNEQFF. The CDR3 bases are TGTGCCAGCAGCTTCGATTACCCGTACAATGAGCAGTTCTTC. The complete variable domain, with remaining parts taken from reference TRBV7-2 and TRBJ2-1, reads GAGVSQSPSNKVTEKGKDVELRCDPISGHTALYWYRQSLGQGLEFLIYFQGNSAPDKSGLPSDRFSAERTGGSVSTLTIQRTQQEDSAVYLCASSFDYPYNEQFFGPGTRLTVL.

The CDR3 region is CASSLGAKSNEQFF. Here the CDR3 DNA reads TGTGCCAGCAGTTTAGGGGCGAAGAGCAATGAGCAGTTCTTC. The chain combines TRBV28 with TRBJ2-1; tentative D call: TRBD1 (5 bases). The germline gives CDR1 MDHEN, CDR2 SYDVKM. CDR3 length: 14 amino acids. Between the trimmed V and J ends, which lost 2 bases and 6 bases, there was a span of 11 bases.

The V gene is TRBV9, the J gene TRBJ1-2; 7 bases match TRBD1. The CDR3 runs to 14 residues. From germline, CDR1 is SGDLS and CDR2 YYNGEE. V lost 4 bases and J lost 0; bases outside the gene matches: 3. The CDR3 DNA follows: TGTGCCAGCAGCTCGGGACAGCCTAACTATGGCTACACCTTC. It codes for CASSSGQPNYGYTF.

The chain recombines TRBV20-1 with TRBJ2-1; TRBD2 aligns across 7 bases. This CDR3 is built from 16 residues. V trimming: 2 bases; J trimming: 4 bases; junction bases outside the gene matches: 11. Germline V gene sequence: CDR1 DFQATT, CDR2 SNEGSKA (reference sequence). The CDR3 DNA follows: TGCAGTGCTAGATCGATTGAGGCAGCGGGATACAATGAGCAGTTCTTC. The encoded protein is CSARSIEAAGYNEQFF.

This clonotype was picked up a small number of times. The rearrangement joins TRBV7-2 to TRBJ1-6; TRBD1 agrees at 9 bases. The J segment lost 9 bases and the V segment lost 5 bases, leaving 11 bases of the junction unmatched. The CDR3 length is 16 residues. CDR1 and CDR2 (germline): SGHTA, FQGNSA. The CDR3 DNA sequence: TGTGCCAGCAGCCCATCCGGGGGGACAGGGACTTCACCCCTCCACTTT. It codes for CASSPSGGTGTSPLHF.

The chain's CDR3 is CASSLTTGVGQPQHF. CDR3 nucleotides: TGTGCCAGCAGCTTAACGACAGGGGTCGGACAGCCCCAGCATTTT. The chain combines TRBV7-2 with TRBJ1-5; 8 nucleotides match TRBD1. In germline, CDR1 is SGHTA, CDR2 FQGNSA. Trimming cost V 2 bases and J 7 bases; bases outside gene matches: 7. The CDR3 spans 15 residues.

This chain connects TRBV4-2 to TRBJ1-1; D gene uncertain. This CDR3 has 14 amino acids. The V and J ends lost 2 bases and 0 bases respectively, with 7 bases between them. Germline V lookup: CDR1 LGHNA, CDR2 YNFKEQ. CDR3 sequence (DNA): TGTGCCAGCAGCCAATGGGGTTTGAACACTGAAGCTTTCTTT. Residues: CASSQWGLNTEAFF.

There are a few counts of this clonotype. The rearrangement links TRBV5-4 to TRBJ1-1; 9 bases line up with TRBD1. Germline assignment: CDR1 SGHNT and CDR2 YYREEE (reference sequence). CDR3 length: 17 residues. V was clipped by 0 bases and J by 3 bases; unmatched bases: 9. CDR3 sequence (DNA): TGTGCCAGCAGCTTGGAACACAGGGGGCTTAGGGACACTGAAGCTTTCTTT. Protein sequence: CASSLEHRGLRDTEAFF.